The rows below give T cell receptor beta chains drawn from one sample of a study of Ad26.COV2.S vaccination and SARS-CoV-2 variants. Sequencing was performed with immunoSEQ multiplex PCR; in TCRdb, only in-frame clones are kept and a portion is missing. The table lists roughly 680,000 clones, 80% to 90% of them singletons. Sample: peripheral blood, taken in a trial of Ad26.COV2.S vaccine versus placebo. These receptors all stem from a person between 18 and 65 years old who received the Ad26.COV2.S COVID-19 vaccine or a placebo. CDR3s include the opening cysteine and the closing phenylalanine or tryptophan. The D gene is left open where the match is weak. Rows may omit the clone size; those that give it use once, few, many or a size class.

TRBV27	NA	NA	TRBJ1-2	TGTGCCAGCAGTTCATACCCGGGACAACCTAACTATGGCTACACCTTC	CASSSYPGQPNYGYTF
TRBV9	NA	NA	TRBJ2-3	TGTGCCAGCAGCGAAGGCCCCGATACGCAGTATTTT	CASSEGPDTQYF
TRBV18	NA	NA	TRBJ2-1	TGTGCCAGCTCACCAGAGGGAAACAATGAGCAGTTCTTC	CASSPEGNNEQFF
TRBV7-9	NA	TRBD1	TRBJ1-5	TGTGCCAGCAGCGCGGACAGGGGTGGCAATCAGCCCCAGCATTTT	CASSADRGGNQPQHF
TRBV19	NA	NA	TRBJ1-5	TGTGCCAGTAGTCCCTTCTGGGTTAGTAGGGAGGACAATCAGCCCCAGCATTTT	CASSPFWVSREDNQPQHF
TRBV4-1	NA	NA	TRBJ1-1	TGCGCCAGCAGCCAGGTCGGGGAAGGAAGGGCTGCTTTCTTT	CASSQVGEGRAAFF
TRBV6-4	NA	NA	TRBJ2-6	TGTGCCAGCAGAGACTCTGGGGCCAACGTCCTGACTTTC	CASRDSGANVLTF
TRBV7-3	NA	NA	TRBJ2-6	TGTGCCAGCAGCCCCCAGGCAGGGACCGGGGCCAACGTCCTGACTTTC	CASSPQAGTGANVLTF
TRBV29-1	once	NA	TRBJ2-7	TGCAGCGCCGTACTCAGCTCCTACGAGCAGTACTTC	CSAVLSSYEQYF
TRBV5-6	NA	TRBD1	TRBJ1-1	TGTGCCAGCAGCTTGCACAGGGGCGAGAACACTGAAGCTTTCTTT	CASSLHRGENTEAFF
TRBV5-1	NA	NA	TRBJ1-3	TGCGCCAGCAGCTTGGTCCAGGGCGGAAACACCATATATTTT	CASSLVQGGNTIYF
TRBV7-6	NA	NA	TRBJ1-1	TGTGCCAGCAGCTTAGAGCTACCGGGACGGCTGGCCACTGAAGCTTTCTTT	CASSLELPGRLATEAFF
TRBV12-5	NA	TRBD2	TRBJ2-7	TGTGCTAGTGCCGGGGGGGCATTCTACGAGCAGTACTTC	CASAGGAFYEQYF
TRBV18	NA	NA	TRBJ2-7	TGTGCCAGCTCACCACAGGTTGACTACGAGCAGTACTTC	CASSPQVDYEQYF
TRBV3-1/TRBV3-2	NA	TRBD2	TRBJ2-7	TGTGCCAGCAGCCAAGATCTTGGGGGGGGCCTAGCGGGAGGTGTGGACGAGCAGTACTTC	CASSQDLGGGLAGGVDEQYF
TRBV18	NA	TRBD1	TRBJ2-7	TGTGCCAGCTCACCACAGGGGACAGGAGCCTACGAGCAGTACTTC	CASSPQGTGAYEQYF
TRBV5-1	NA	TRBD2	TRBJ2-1	TGCGCCAGCAGCAGGGACTATCCAGGGGAGCAGTTCTTC	CASSRDYPGEQFF
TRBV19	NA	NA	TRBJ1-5	TGTGCCAGTAGTATCCGCCTTTATAGCAATCAGCCCCAGCATTTT	CASSIRLYSNQPQHF
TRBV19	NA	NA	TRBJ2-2	TGTGCCAGCACCCGCGGACAGACCACCGGGGAGCTGTTTTTT	CASTRGQTTGELFF
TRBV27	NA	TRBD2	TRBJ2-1	TGTGCCAGCAGTTTATTCTCCACCACTAGCGGGGGACTATACAATGAGCAGTTCTTC	CASSLFSTTSGGLYNEQFF
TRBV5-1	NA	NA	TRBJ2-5	TGCGCCAGCGGGGACCCCGGGGAGACCCAGTACTTC	CASGDPGETQYF
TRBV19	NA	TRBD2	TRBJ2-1	TGTGCCAGTAGTATGGTAGCGGGCTACTCCTACAATGAGCAGTTCTTC	CASSMVAGYSYNEQFF
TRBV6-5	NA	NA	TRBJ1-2	TGTGCCCGCCTCGCGGGAGGGGGGGCGCGGGGCTACACCTTC	CARLAGGGARGYTF
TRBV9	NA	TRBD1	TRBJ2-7	TGTGCCAGCAGCGTAGGTGTTGGACAGGGGTACGAGCAGTACTTC	CASSVGVGQGYEQYF
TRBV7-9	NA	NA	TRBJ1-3	TGTGCCAGCAGCCGGGGAACCTCTGGAAACACCATATATTTT	CASSRGTSGNTIYF
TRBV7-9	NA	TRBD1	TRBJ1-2	TGTGCCAGCAGCACTGGGGACAGCGGAGGCTACACCTTC	CASSTGDSGGYTF